This entry concerns a single T cell receptor beta chain. This clone was detected once. The clone's antigen remains unknown. Per-base qualities were not stored, and no clone one base away is much larger. This entry is derived from a study of blood T cell repertoires in COVID-19 (dated by TCRdb to the early 2020s). Broadly, across the study: Samples covering the acute and convalescent phases of COVID-19 were provided by collaborators in the United States, Italy and Spain. Where available, HLA class I and class II types were obtained from metadata supplied by the sample provider rather than from assay-based typing. A de-identified subject ID, COVID-19 status, age in years and sex were almost always included in the sample metadata. The prospective study material was composed of cDNA or gDNA derived from T cells, B-cell-depleted T cells, or PBMCs. The repertoires were released in a freely available public database intended as a resource for research on the immune response to SARS-CoV-2. The samples were drawn from two sources: the first 160 participants of the ongoing ImmuneRACE study, and about 1,300 subjects contributed by 6 global collaborators. The dataset comprised deeply sampled blood TCRbeta repertoires from subjects exposed to, actively infected with, or recovered from COVID-19. What the research found in general, with its limitations: Clinical and demographic metadata were provided uncurated, with the amount varying by source and participant.

TCRbeta CDR3 regions were amplified from genomic DNA using the immunoSEQ Assay, a bias-controlled multiplex PCR. Turning to the authors' computational methods: The number of nucleated cells in each sample was estimated by amplification of reference gene primers within the assay. Sequence reads were collapsed and filtered to measure the absolute abundance of every unique TCRbeta CDR3 rearrangement. Productive Simpson clonality was computed per sample as the square root of Simpson's diversity index over productive rearrangements. TCRdb took over this immuneACCESS table, retaining in-frame rearrangements with V and J assigned. Such tables are incomplete; in checked studies, under half of the missing clones stem from an unresolved V gene, and the remainder is unexplained. V and J calls and clone size are copied from that table; D and trimming were computed from the DNA. This sample comprises about 320,000 clones, around 88% of them detected only once. Of the sample, around 1.6% is held by the ten largest clones.

In Seattle, one collaborating source enrolled patients while the infection was active and tracked those patients longitudinally over the course of disease. Collaborating institutions collected whole blood in K2EDTA tubes following their own protocols. For TCRbeta analysis, collaborators shipped samples in one of three forms: frozen whole blood, isolated PBMCs, or DNA extracted from either of those sample types. CDR1 and CDR2 are drawn from the germline V gene (reference sequence): LNHDA, SQIVND. V lost 4 bases and J lost 0 bases; the stretch between them is 9 bases long. Including cysteine and phenylalanine, the CDR3 has 14 amino acids. Left in the record is the CDR3 DNA by itself, 42 bases read in frame from the first base.

The V and J segments used are TRBV19 and TRBJ1-1; the D gene is possibly TRBD1, with 5 bases matching. This receptor was identified in a woman aged 30 to 39 with COVID-19, enrolled during active disease. Sequenced: peripheral blood. The nucleotide sequence is given as TGTGCCAGTAGTAAAGGACACTTGAACACTGAAGCTTTCTTT. This gives the protein CASSKGHLNTEAFF.